This T cell receptor (beta chain) was sequenced for a study of T cell changes during pregnancy in multiple sclerosis. V lost 2 bases to trimming and J lost 0 bases, with 8 bases between them. CDR1 SQVTM and CDR2 ANQGSEA come from the germline V gene. CDR3 size: 14 residues. Method: immunoSEQ multiplex PCR; TCRdb's copy keeps in-frame clones and lacks some. The sample comprises around 75,000 clones, roughly 90% of which are singletons, and about 0.27% rests with the top ten. Sample: CD4+ T cells from peripheral blood mononuclear cells, taken in the third trimester of pregnancy. This chain uses TRBV29-1 with TRBJ2-1; weak D call: TRBD1 (6 bases). The source is a female donor in good health, enrolled as a control in a pregnancy study. CDR3 loop: CSVERDNSYNEQFF. The DNA of the CDR3 is TGCAGCGTTGAACGGGACAACTCCTACAATGAGCAGTTCTTC.